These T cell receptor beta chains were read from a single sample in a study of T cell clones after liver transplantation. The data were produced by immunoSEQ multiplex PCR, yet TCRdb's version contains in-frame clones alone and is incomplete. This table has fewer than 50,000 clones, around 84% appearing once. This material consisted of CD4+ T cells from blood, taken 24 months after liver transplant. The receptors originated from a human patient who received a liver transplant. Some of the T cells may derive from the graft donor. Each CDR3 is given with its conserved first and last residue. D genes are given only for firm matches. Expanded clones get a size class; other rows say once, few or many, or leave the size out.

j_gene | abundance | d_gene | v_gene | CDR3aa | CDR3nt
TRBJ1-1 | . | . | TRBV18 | CASQEDRSNTEAFF | TGTGCCAGCCAGGAAGACAGGTCGAACACTGAAGCTTTCTTT
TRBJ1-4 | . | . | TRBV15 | CATAPPVGLQRTNEKLFF | TGTGCCACTGCCCCTCCAGTCGGTTTACAGAGAACTAATGAAAAACTGTTTTTT
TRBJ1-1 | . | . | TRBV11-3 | CASSFREDTEAFF | TGTGCCAGCAGCTTTAGGGAAGACACTGAAGCTTTCTTT
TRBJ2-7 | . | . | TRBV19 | CASSIGSSYEQYF | TGTGCCAGTAGTATAGGGAGCTCCTACGAGCAGTACTTC
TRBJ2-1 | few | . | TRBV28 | CASRPTLRKGNEQFF | TGTGCCAGCAGACCTACACTCCGTAAGGGCAATGAGCAGTTCTTC
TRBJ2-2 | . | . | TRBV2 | CASIPGNTGELFF | TGTGCCAGCATTCCCGGAAACACCGGGGAGCTGTTTTTT
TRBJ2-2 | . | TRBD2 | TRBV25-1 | CASARQTSGGHTGELFF | TGTGCCAGCGCCCGTCAGACTAGCGGGGGCCACACCGGGGAGCTGTTTTTT
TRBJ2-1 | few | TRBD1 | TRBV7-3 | CASSSPGQGAGNEQFF | TGTGCCAGCAGCTCCCCGGGACAGGGGGCGGGGAATGAGCAGTTCTTC
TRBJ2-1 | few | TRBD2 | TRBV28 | CASSGTSGRAKFF | TGTGCCAGCAGTGGGACTAGCGGGAGGGCCAAGTTCTTC
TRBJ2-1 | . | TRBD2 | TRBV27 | CASSRAGGPGNEQFF | TGTGCCAGCAGTCGTGCGGGAGGGCCAGGCAATGAGCAGTTCTTC
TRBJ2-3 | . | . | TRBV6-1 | CASSLGSNTQYF | TGTGCCAGCAGCCTAGGATCTAATACGCAGTATTTT
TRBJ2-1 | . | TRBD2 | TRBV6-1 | CASSEGASGTYNEQFF | TGTGCCAGCAGTGAAGGAGCTAGCGGGACTTACAATGAGCAGTTCTTC
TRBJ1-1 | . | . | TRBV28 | CASTSPAGGMVNTEAFF | TGTGCCAGCACCTCCCCCGCGGGGGGGATGGTGAACACTGAAGCTTTCTTT
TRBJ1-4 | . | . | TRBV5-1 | CASSRGQGANEKLFF | TGCGCCAGCAGCCGCGGGCAGGGAGCTAATGAAAAACTGTTTTTT
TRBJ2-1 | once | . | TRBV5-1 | CASSPQGRTDYNEQFF | TGCGCCAGCAGCCCCCAGGGGCGAACGGACTACAATGAGCAGTTCTTC
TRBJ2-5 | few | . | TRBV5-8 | CASSSTNRQETQYF | TGTGCCAGCAGCTCGACTAACAGACAAGAGACCCAGTACTTC
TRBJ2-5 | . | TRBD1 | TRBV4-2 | CASSLSQGEETQYF | TGTGCCAGCAGCCTAAGCCAGGGGGAAGAGACCCAGTACTTC
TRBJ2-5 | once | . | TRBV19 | CASTPDSQETQYF | TGTGCCAGTACCCCGGACAGCCAAGAGACCCAGTACTTC
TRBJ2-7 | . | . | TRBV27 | CASKGWGDGGYEQYF | TGTGCCAGCAAGGGCTGGGGGGACGGAGGATACGAGCAGTACTTC
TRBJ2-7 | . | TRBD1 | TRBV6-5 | CASSNPTGTEQYF | TGTGCCAGCAGCAATCCGACAGGGACCGAGCAGTACTTC
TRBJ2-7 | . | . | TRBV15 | CATSRDPGVASYEQYF | TGTGCCACCAGCAGAGATCCGGGGGTAGCATCCTACGAGCAGTACTTC
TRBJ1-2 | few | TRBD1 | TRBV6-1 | CASSVQGANYGYTF | TGTGCCAGCAGTGTACAGGGGGCGAACTATGGCTACACCTTC
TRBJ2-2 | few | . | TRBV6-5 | CASTATGELFF | TGTGCCAGCACCGCAACCGGGGAGCTGTTTTTT
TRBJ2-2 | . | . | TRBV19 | CATSQGANTGELFF | TGTGCCACCAGTCAGGGAGCGAACACCGGGGAGCTGTTTTTT
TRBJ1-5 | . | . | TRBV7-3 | CASSPTSPRENQPQHF | TGTGCCAGCAGCCCTACGTCTCCCAGGGAAAATCAGCCCCAGCATTTT